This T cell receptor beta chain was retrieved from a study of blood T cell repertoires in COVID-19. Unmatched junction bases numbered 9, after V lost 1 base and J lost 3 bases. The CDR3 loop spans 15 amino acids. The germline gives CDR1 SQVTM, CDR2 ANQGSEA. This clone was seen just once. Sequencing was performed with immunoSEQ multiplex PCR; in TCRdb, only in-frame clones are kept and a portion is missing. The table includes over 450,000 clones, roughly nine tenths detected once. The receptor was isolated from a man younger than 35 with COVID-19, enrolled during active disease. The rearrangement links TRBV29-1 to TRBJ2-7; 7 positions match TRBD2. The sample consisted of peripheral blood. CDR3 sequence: CSVEVGGFADYEQYF. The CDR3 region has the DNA TGCAGCGTTGAAGTGGGAGGGTTCGCAGACTACGAGCAGTACTTC.